One and the same sample provided the 28 T cell receptor beta chains below, sequenced in a study of blood T cell repertoires in COVID-19. Clones were read by immunoSEQ multiplex PCR, and TCRdb kept only the in-frame ones, dropping some. There are approximately 180,000 clones in the sample; approximately 85% occur only once, and roughly 9.7% lies in the top ten. The source material was peripheral blood. The receptors originated from a human donor with active or convalescent COVID-19. The donor label of this sample is uncertain.

V is TRBV11-3 and J is TRBJ2-1, with 11 bases matching TRBD2. V lost 0 bases to trimming and J lost 6 bases; unmatched junction nucleotides: 7. In germline, CDR1 is SGHNT, CDR2 YENEEA. This CDR3 contains 17 residues. CDR3 loop: CASSLDALAGEVNEQFF. CDR3 in DNA: TGTGCCAGCAGCTTAGATGCACTAGCGGGAGAGGTCAATGAGCAGTTCTTC.

The chain joins TRBV11-3 to TRBJ1-1; 8 nucleotides agree with TRBD1. J gave up 0 bases and V 6 bases, and 6 bases lay outside the gene matches. Germline V lookup: CDR1 SGHNT, CDR2 YENEEA. CDR3 size: 15 residues. CDR3 DNA: TGTGCCAGCAGTCGGGGACAGGTCATGAACACTGAAGCTTTCTTT. Amino acids: CASSRGQVMNTEAFF. The full variable domain, in which reference TRBV11-3 and TRBJ1-1 provide the parts outside the CDR3, is EAGVVQSPRYKIIEKKQPVAFWCNPISGHNTLYWYLQNLGQGPELLIRYENEEAVDDSQLPKDRFSAERLKGVDSTLKIQPAELGDSAVYLCASSRGQVMNTEAFFGQGTRLTVV.

V usage is TRBV25-1 and J usage is TRBJ2-5; TRBD2 matches 12 bases. Looked up from germline, CDR1 is MGHDK and CDR2 is SYGVNS. The CDR3 sequence is 14 residues long. Trimming cost V 9 bases and J 5 bases; bases outside gene matches: 7. The CDR3 DNA follows: TGTGCCAGTCAGCTAGCGGGAGGGCCGGAGACCCAGTACTTC. This sequence encodes CASQLAGGPETQYF.

The rearrangement joins TRBV4-2 to TRBJ2-7; D gene uncertain. The V gene lost 0 bases and the J gene lost 7 bases, with 7 bases spanning the gap. This CDR3 has 12 residues. Germline values: CDR1 LGHNA, CDR2 YNFKEQ. CDR3 DNA sequence: TGTGCCAGCAGCCAAGATAATGAGGAGCAGTACTTC. It yields the protein CASSQDNEEQYF.

This clone is a singleton in its sample. This chain connects TRBV20-1 to TRBJ1-5, with D perhaps TRBD1 (6 bases). The CDR3 totals 17 residues. Germline V gene data show CDR1 as DFQATT and CDR2 as SNEGSKA (reference sequence). V dropped 3 bases and J dropped 1 base, with 19 bases sitting between them. The DNA of the CDR3 is TGCAGTGCTAGTTTACCTACAGGGATAGGGAGCAATCAGCCCCAGCATTTT. Translating it yields CSASLPTGIGSNQPQHF.

The chain couples TRBV5-1 to TRBJ2-5, with 9 bases identical to TRBD2. Germline lookup yields CDR1 SGHRS and CDR2 YFSETQ. J was trimmed by 14 bases and V by 3 bases; bases with no gene match: 14. The CDR3 is made up of 14 amino acids. CDR3 loop: CASSSTFSGGDQYF. CDR3 coding DNA: TGCGCCAGCAGCTCGACCTTTAGCGGGGGAGACCAATACTTC.

The chain joins TRBV13 to TRBJ2-7, with a possible D match to TRBD1 (5 bases). Trimming took off 4 bases at V and 2 bases at J, with 15 bases between the two ends. The length of the CDR3 is 15 residues. Germline V gene data show CDR1 as PRHDT and CDR2 as FYEKMQ (reference sequence). The CDR3 loop is CASSSRWGRTYEQYF. The CDR3 DNA sequence: TGTGCCAGCAGCTCCCGGTGGGGCCGGACCTACGAGCAGTACTTC.

The J gene is TRBJ1-2, the V gene TRBV7-2; no clear D gene. The V and J ends lost 4 bases and 2 bases respectively, with 11 bases between them. Germline V gene data show CDR1 as SGHTA and CDR2 as FQGNSA. This CDR3 contains 14 residues. In nucleotides, the CDR3 is TGTGCCAGCAGCTCTCAGGCTAGCAACTATGGCTACACCTTC. Residues: CASSSQASNYGYTF.

The gene calls are TRBV28 and TRBJ2-5, with TRBD2 matching over 8 bases. Germline V gene lookup returns CDR1 MDHEN and CDR2 SYDVKM. The CDR3 extends over 17 amino acids. Trimming cost V 7 bases and J 5 bases; bases outside gene matches: 18. Here the CDR3 DNA reads TGTGCCAGCACCCGGGGGGGAACAGCGGGGGCTTGGGAGACCCAGTACTTC. Amino acid sequence: CASTRGGTAGAWETQYF.

The rearrangement joins TRBV7-2 to TRBJ2-2, with 8 bases fitting TRBD2. The germline CDR1 and CDR2 sequences are SGHTA and FQGNSA. J was trimmed by 6 bases and V by 5 bases; bases with no gene match: 11. The CDR3 contains 16 residues. The CDR3 DNA reads as TGTGCCAGCAGCCCAGGCGGGACTAGAGCCTCCGGGGAGCTGTTTTTT. Protein sequence: CASSPGGTRASGELFF.

The rearrangement joins TRBV21-1 to TRBJ2-7; the D call of TRBD1 is as the table states it, not checked on the DNA. TRBV21-1 counts as a pseudogene. The CDR3 length is 13 residues. The DNA for the CDR3 is TGTGCCAGCAGCAGAACAGGCTACTACGAGCAGTACTTC. Residues: CASSRTGYYEQYF.

The chain couples TRBV28 to TRBJ2-3; TRBD2 matches 13 bases. CDR3 length: 18 amino acids. Germline CDR1 MDHEN, CDR2 SYDVKM. Trimming took 2 bases from V and 4 from J; bases not matched to a gene: 9. This CDR3 reads CASSLLILAGGPSDTQYF. In DNA, the CDR3 is TGTGCCAGCAGTTTACTAATACTAGCGGGGGGGCCATCAGATACGCAGTATTTT.

A few counts support this clone. The chain links TRBV30 to TRBJ1-6; D is unclear. The CDR3 spans 13 residues. CDR1 and CDR2 from the germline V gene are GTSNPN and SVGIG (reference sequence). The V end was cut by 2 bases, the J end by 8 bases, with 10 bases between. Here the CDR3 reads CAWSKGSDSPLHF. The DNA of the CDR3 is TGTGCCTGGAGTAAAGGGAGCGATTCACCCCTCCACTTT. The full variable domain, completed using reference TRBV30 and TRBJ1-6, is SQTIHQWPATLVQPVGSPLSLECTVEGTSNPNLYWYRQAAGRGLQLLFYSVGIGQISSEVPQNLSASRPQDRQFILSSKKLLLSDSGFYLCAWSKGSDSPLHFGNGTRLTVT.

This rearrangement joins TRBV7-2 to TRBJ2-2; a weak D match, TRBD2 (7 bases). V lost 2 bases and J lost 0, with 13 bases in between. Germline V CDR1 and CDR2: SGHTA, FQGNSA. There are 17 residues in the CDR3. The DNA for the CDR3 is TGTGCCAGCAGCTTATCGGGGGGACACGCGAACACCGGGGAGCTGTTTTTT. Encoded protein: CASSLSGGHANTGELFF.

The chain joins TRBV4-2 to TRBJ2-7, with 11 bases that match TRBD2. Germline lookup yields CDR1 LGHNA and CDR2 YNFKEQ. The CDR3 covers 17 residues. The trim removed 1 base at V and 7 bases at J, leaving 12 bases unmatched. Written as DNA, the CDR3 is TGTGCCAGCAGCCAAGCCGTATCTAGCGGGGGGACGCGAGAGCAGTACTTC. This sequence encodes CASSQAVSSGGTREQYF.

CDR3 amino acids: CASSLEGTRILAGELFF. In nucleotides, the CDR3 is TGCGCCAGCAGCTTGGAAGGGACTAGAATTTTGGCCGGGGAGCTGTTTTTT. V usage is TRBV5-1 and J usage is TRBJ2-2, with TRBD2 identical over 8 bases. V trimming: 0 bases; J trimming: 6 bases; junction bases outside the gene matches: 10. The CDR3 spans 17 residues. The germline V gene has CDR1 SGHRS and CDR2 YFSETQ. The whole variable domain, remainder taken from reference TRBV5-1 and TRBJ2-2, is KAGVTQTPRYLIKTRGQQVTLSCSPISGHRSVSWYQQTPGQGLQFLFEYFSETQRNKGNFPGRFSGRQFSNSRSEMNVSTLELGDSALYLCASSLEGTRILAGELFFGEGSRLTVL.

This sequence joins TRBV11-2 and TRBJ2-3; D unresolved. The V and J ends lost 5 bases and 3 bases respectively, with 12 bases between them. The CDR3 has 14 amino acids. Germline assignment: CDR1 SGHAT and CDR2 FQNNGV. CDR3 amino acids: CASSRPSETDTQYF. In DNA, the CDR3 is TGTGCCAGCAGCCGTCCGAGTGAGACAGATACGCAGTATTTT.

This clone turned up a few times. The chain has TRBV2 and TRBJ2-5; TRBD1 is a possible D gene (6 bases). Trimming removed 5 bases at V and 2 bases at J, with 9 bases between. The CDR3 contains 13 residues. CDR1 SNHLY and CDR2 FYNNEI come from the germline V gene. CDR3 loop: CASSPDRQETQYF. The DNA for the CDR3 is TGTGCCAGCAGTCCCGACAGGCAAGAGACCCAGTACTTC.

This chain links TRBV2 with TRBJ1-4; D not resolved. V dropped 5 bases and J dropped 0 bases, with 4 bases sitting between them. The germline gives CDR1 SNHLY, CDR2 FYNNEI. The CDR3 covers 13 residues. The CDR3 DNA reads as TGTGCCAGCAGTTTCGCAACTAATGAAAAACTGTTTTTT. Translated, it gives CASSFATNEKLFF.

The chain employs TRBV4-1 and TRBJ2-1, with D tentatively TRBD2 (5 bases). Germline V gives CDR1 MGHRA, CDR2 YSYEKL. The CDR3 spans 14 residues. Trimming removed 0 bases at V and 11 bases at J, with 14 bases between. DNA of the CDR3: TGCGCCAGCAGCCAAGATGGAGGAACAGAAAAGCAGTTCTTC. This translates into CASSQDGGTEKQFF.

The chain is built from TRBV12-3 or TRBV12-4 and TRBJ2-7; a possible D gene is TRBD2 (5 bases). The CDR3 consists of 13 residues. V lost 3 bases and J lost 2, with 8 bases in between. CDR3 sequence: CASSFRGTYEQYF. In DNA, the CDR3 is TGTGCCAGCAGTTTCCGGGGAACCTACGAGCAGTACTTC.

V is TRBV19 and J is TRBJ2-5; tentatively, D is TRBD2 (7 bases). Trimming removed 3 bases at V and 5 bases at J, with 13 bases between. Per the germline V gene, CDR1 is LNHDA and CDR2 is SQIVND (reference sequence). This CDR3 contains 14 residues. Here the CDR3 DNA reads TGTGCCAGTAGTATTGCAGGGGAGGGGGAGACCCAGTACTTC. Translation gives CASSIAGEGETQYF. The full variable domain, its missing parts supplied by reference TRBV19 and TRBJ2-5, is DGGITQSPKYLFRKEGQNVTLSCEQNLNHDAMYWYRQDPGQGLRLIYYSQIVNDFQKGDIAEGYSVSREKKESFPLTVTSAQKNPTAFYLCASSIAGEGETQYFGPGTRLLVL.

The chain combines TRBV2 with TRBJ2-1; 8 bases agree with TRBD2. Trimming took 5 bases from V and 4 from J; bases not matched to a gene: 4. The CDR3 covers 14 residues. Germline V gives CDR1 SNHLY, CDR2 FYNNEI. The CDR3 here is CASSFLAGYNEQFF. Written as DNA, the CDR3 is TGTGCCAGCAGTTTTTTAGCGGGGTACAATGAGCAGTTCTTC.

The rearrangement links TRBV4-1 to TRBJ2-1, with TRBD1 identical over 7 bases. Germline-derived CDR1 and CDR2 are MGHRA and YSYEKL. With V trimmed by 1 base and J by 4 bases, 7 bases remained unmatched. The CDR3 extends over 16 amino acids. CDR3 nucleotide sequence: TGCGCCAGCAGCCAAGGAAGAGGGGGCAGGTACAATGAGCAGTTCTTC. Translated, it gives CASSQGRGGRYNEQFF.

The chain employs TRBV5-1 and TRBJ2-7; TRBD2 matches at 13 bases. Germline V gene data show CDR1 as SGHRS and CDR2 as YFSETQ. CDR3 length: 16 residues. V dropped 4 bases and J dropped 7; count of bases not matched to a gene: 11. CDR3 DNA sequence: TGCGCCAGCAGCCGCCTGTCCGGGACTAGCGGGACTGAGCAGTACTTC. Translated: CASSRLSGTSGTEQYF.

The chain joins TRBV2 to TRBJ2-5; no firm D call. Trimming shortened V by 4 bases and J by 8 bases, and 11 bases separated the two germline ends. The germline CDR1 and CDR2 sequences are SNHLY and FYNNEI. The CDR3 is made up of 12 amino acids. Here the CDR3 DNA reads TGTGCCAGCAGTGTACAAAGTGGTACCCAGTACTTC. Translating gives CASSVQSGTQYF.

This clone has a single count. The CDR3 is CASSQRTSGGETQYF. CDR3 bases: TGTGCCAGCAGCCAAAGGACTAGCGGGGGGGAGACCCAGTACTTC. The rearrangement uses TRBV3-1 (or the pseudogene TRBV3-2) and TRBJ2-5, with 14 bases identical to TRBD2. Germline CDR1 is LGHDT and CDR2 is YNNKEL (reference sequence). There are 15 residues in the CDR3. The V segment lost 2 bases and the J segment 5 bases; nucleotides outside the gene matches: 1.

This sequence joins TRBV27 and TRBJ2-1, with 11 bases matching TRBD1. V lost 5 bases, J lost 7 bases, and 7 bases stayed unmatched. CDR1 and CDR2 from the germline V gene are MNHEY and SMNVEV (reference sequence). This CDR3 spans 15 amino acids. Written as DNA, the CDR3 is TGTGCCAGCAGTAGAGGACAGGGGGCTGTAAATGAGCAGTTCTTC. This translates into CASSRGQGAVNEQFF.